These T cell receptor beta chains were read from a single sample in a study of shared clonotypes between healthy human individuals. Clones were sequenced by immunoSEQ multiplex PCR, and TCRdb holds only the in-frame ones, with some missing. The table includes over 2 million clones, under 95% detected once. The specimen sequenced was naive CD4+ T cells from PBMCs. The receptors shown here come from a man aged 18 to 30 in good health. Some clones in this sample may be carry-over from other donors' samples. Each CDR3 is given with its conserved first and last residue. The order of the fields is J gene, V gene, D gene, CDR3 protein. The D gene is left open where the match is weak.

j_call: TRBJ1-2
v_call: TRBV20-1
d_call: -
cdr3_aa: CSAHDSRGYTF

j_call: TRBJ2-5
v_call: TRBV28
d_call: -
cdr3_aa: CASSLGQETQYF

j_call: TRBJ1-3
v_call: TRBV28
d_call: -
cdr3_aa: CASSFLGSGGNTIYF

j_call: TRBJ2-1
v_call: TRBV10-3
d_call: TRBD2
cdr3_aa: CATLAGANEQFF

j_call: TRBJ1-3
v_call: TRBV6-5
d_call: -
cdr3_aa: CATQDPSGNTIYF

j_call: TRBJ1-2
v_call: TRBV19
d_call: -
cdr3_aa: CASSIGTARNYGYTF

j_call: TRBJ1-1
v_call: TRBV28
d_call: -
cdr3_aa: CASTSTTSTEAFF

j_call: TRBJ1-1
v_call: TRBV9
d_call: -
cdr3_aa: CASSDFRAAFF

j_call: TRBJ1-2
v_call: TRBV7-9
d_call: -
cdr3_aa: CASSSEGGNTF

j_call: TRBJ2-5
v_call: TRBV9
d_call: -
cdr3_aa: CASSVDGYGGVETQYF

j_call: TRBJ1-4
v_call: TRBV4-1
d_call: -
cdr3_aa: CASSQDGRVVLF

j_call: TRBJ2-7
v_call: TRBV19
d_call: -
cdr3_aa: CASSSGGGGYEQYF

j_call: TRBJ1-5
v_call: TRBV7-2
d_call: -
cdr3_aa: CASSWGMDQPQHF

j_call: TRBJ2-7
v_call: TRBV19
d_call: TRBD2
cdr3_aa: CASSFARGRQDRGYEQYF

j_call: TRBJ2-5
v_call: TRBV12-5
d_call: -
cdr3_aa: CASRLDYGETQYF

j_call: TRBJ1-2
v_call: TRBV5-4
d_call: -
cdr3_aa: CASSRLTANYGYTF

j_call: TRBJ2-7
v_call: TRBV28
d_call: -
cdr3_aa: CASSFGGALKSEQYF

j_call: TRBJ1-2
v_call: TRBV5-8
d_call: TRBD1
cdr3_aa: CASSSLRDRVLPNYGYTF

j_call: TRBJ2-7
v_call: TRBV9
d_call: TRBD2
cdr3_aa: CASSVAGTSFEQYF

j_call: TRBJ1-2
v_call: TRBV6-5
d_call: -
cdr3_aa: CASSERTGGYTF

j_call: TRBJ2-5
v_call: TRBV9
d_call: TRBD2
cdr3_aa: CASSLGELAGGLETQYF

j_call: TRBJ2-1
v_call: TRBV4-2
d_call: -
cdr3_aa: CASSQVSPLGYYNEQFF

j_call: TRBJ2-7
v_call: TRBV11-3
d_call: TRBD2
cdr3_aa: CASSSGVAGGTYEQYF

j_call: TRBJ2-3
v_call: TRBV28
d_call: -
cdr3_aa: CASNGGGDTQYF

j_call: TRBJ1-3
v_call: TRBV7-8
d_call: -
cdr3_aa: CASSLVGTNGNTIYF

j_call: TRBJ1-1
v_call: TRBV7-2
d_call: -
cdr3_aa: CASSGGEVGHTEAFF

j_call: TRBJ2-3
v_call: TRBV11-2
d_call: TRBD2
cdr3_aa: CASSRLDSGRGTDTQYF

j_call: TRBJ1-4
v_call: TRBV4-1
d_call: -
cdr3_aa: CASSQENRADNEKLFF

j_call: TRBJ2-7
v_call: TRBV5-1
d_call: -
cdr3_aa: CASSLEGALYEQYF

j_call: TRBJ2-7
v_call: TRBV7-9
d_call: -
cdr3_aa: CASSSYSLLEQYF

j_call: TRBJ2-7
v_call: TRBV5-1
d_call: -
cdr3_aa: CASSLGTQGIVHEQYF

j_call: TRBJ2-1
v_call: TRBV11-2
d_call: -
cdr3_aa: CASSFSPSYNEQFF

j_call: TRBJ2-1
v_call: TRBV28
d_call: TRBD2
cdr3_aa: CASSFGLAVNEQFF

j_call: TRBJ2-3
v_call: TRBV19
d_call: TRBD2
cdr3_aa: CASSSGLAGSDTQYF

j_call: TRBJ2-5
v_call: TRBV5-1
d_call: -
cdr3_aa: CASSPSRGSMETQYF

j_call: TRBJ2-2
v_call: TRBV7-6
d_call: -
cdr3_aa: CASNFGGNTGELFF

j_call: TRBJ2-7
v_call: TRBV4-1
d_call: -
cdr3_aa: CASSQDRQRSYEQYF

j_call: TRBJ1-6
v_call: TRBV28
d_call: -
cdr3_aa: CASSLSGSGNSPLHF

j_call: TRBJ1-1
v_call: TRBV5-1
d_call: -
cdr3_aa: CASSLMGPEAFF

j_call: TRBJ2-2
v_call: TRBV9
d_call: TRBD2
cdr3_aa: CASSLVALAGANTGELFF

j_call: TRBJ2-7
v_call: TRBV7-9
d_call: -
cdr3_aa: CASSLAYPLPYEQYF

j_call: TRBJ2-7
v_call: TRBV5-4
d_call: TRBD2
cdr3_aa: CASSTGTSGTQQYF

j_call: TRBJ2-1
v_call: TRBV29-1
d_call: TRBD1
cdr3_aa: CSVEHGTGSSYNEQFF

j_call: TRBJ1-5
v_call: TRBV28
d_call: -
cdr3_aa: CASAGRWAQPQHF

j_call: TRBJ1-2
v_call: TRBV5-1
d_call: -
cdr3_aa: CASSLEPVADYGYTF